The 3 T cell receptor beta chains in this list originate from one sample, sequenced in a study of response to subunit inactivated influenza vaccine. Each CDR3 protein gets one entry after TCRdb re-called the RT-PCR reads with MiXCR. The table lists roughly 500,000 distinct CDR3 sequences, roughly 25% of them singletons. Sequenced material: CD4+ T cells sorted from PBMCs, taken approximately 5 days after vaccination. These receptors were collected from a middle-aged man who received an inactivated influenza vaccine.

The chain has TRBV9 and TRBJ2-5; tentatively, D is TRBD2 (6 bases). Germline values: CDR1 SGDLS, CDR2 YYNGEE. V was pared by 0 bases and J by 0 bases, with 12 bases between. This CDR3 is built from 16 residues. The CDR3 sequence: CASSVAGVRNQETQYF. The CDR3 DNA reads TGTGCCAGCAGCGTAGCGGGAGTGAGAAACCAAGAGACCCAGTACTTC.

This rearrangement joins TRBV6-5 to TRBJ2-7; D is undetermined. The V and J ends lost 5 bases and 2 bases respectively, with 7 bases between them. The CDR3 length is 12 residues. In germline, CDR1 is MNHEY, CDR2 SVGAGI. CDR3 region: CASSTKTYEQYF. CDR3 coding DNA: TGTGCCAGCAGTACTAAGACCTACGAGCAGTACTTC.

This chain links TRBV4-3 with TRBJ2-1; TRBD2 matches at 10 bases. Germline trimming cut 2 bases from V and 4 bases from J; bases unmatched to any gene: 5. CDR1 LGHNA and CDR2 YSLEER come from the germline V gene. The CDR3 runs to 16 residues. The CDR3 loop is CASSQSRLAGYNEQFF. The CDR3 DNA follows: TGCGCCAGCAGCCAATCCAGACTAGCGGGTTACAATGAGCAGTTCTTC.